Shown below are 30 T cell receptor beta chains from a single sample sequenced in a study of spatial heterogeneity in lung cancer. Specified time point: sample taken at primary tumor resection. Tumor, nontumor lung or frozen PBMC supplied whole RNA, sequenced without sorting. TCRdb recomputed calls from the 5' RACE reads with MiXCR, one row per CDR3 protein. The repertoire holds about 13,000 distinct CDR3 sequences, with about 5% as singletons. Sequencing was performed on lung tumor tissue, taken at surgery. These receptor sequences come from a human donor with early-stage non-small cell lung cancer.

This clonotype appeared many times. This beta chain is off target for a library built for alpha chains, so its abundance means little. This chain connects TRBV20-1 to TRBJ2-7; 12 nucleotides align to TRBD2. The germline CDR1 and CDR2 sequences are DFQATT and SNEGSKA (reference sequence). This CDR3 contains 20 residues. V lost 1 base and J lost 0; bases outside the gene matches: 16. CDR3 amino acids: CSARASDLGLAGASSYEQYV. The CDR3 region has the DNA TGCAGTGCTAGAGCTTCCGATTTGGGACTAGCGGGCGCTAGCTCCTACGAGCAGTACGTC.

The table lists this clonotype with many counts. This beta chain turned up in a library designed for alpha chains; as an off-target read, its abundance says little. The gene calls are TRBV7-3 and TRBJ2-7, with 8 positions matching TRBD2. CDR3 size: 15 residues. Germline CDR1 is SGHTA and CDR2 is FQGTGA. After removal of 5 bases from V and 3 bases from J, the junction contained 9 bases not matched to a gene. As DNA, the CDR3 is TGTGCCAGCAGCCGCGACGGCGGGGGGATCTACGAGCAGTACTTC. It encodes CASSRDGGGIYEQYF.

This clonotype is categorized as medium-sized. This beta chain is a stray read from a library made for alpha chains; its abundance is not meaningful. The V and J genes are TRBV20-1 and TRBJ2-3, with TRBD2 identical over 9 bases. This CDR3 spans 16 amino acids. Trimming cost V 0 bases and J 4 bases; bases outside gene matches: 8. CDR1 and CDR2 from the germline V gene are DFQATT and SNEGSKA (reference sequence). The CDR3 loop is CSARDRRGGNPDTQYF. The CDR3 region has the DNA TGCAGTGCTAGAGATCGGCGGGGGGGAAACCCAGATACGCAGTATTTT.

This clonotype was detected ten times or more. Because this beta chain is a stray read in a library intended to capture alpha chains, its abundance should not be given much weight. The J gene is TRBJ2-7, the V gene TRBV2, with TRBD1 identical over 10 bases. Germline CDR1 SNHLY, CDR2 FYNNEI. The CDR3 spans 14 residues. With 5 bases clipped from V and 4 bases from J, the junction kept 5 bases outside the gene matches. CDR3 protein: CASSLWTGGYEQYF. The DNA for the CDR3 is TGTGCCAGCAGTCTCTGGACAGGGGGATACGAGCAGTACTTC. The complete variable domain, with remaining parts taken from reference TRBV2 and TRBJ2-7, reads EPEVTQTPSHQVTQMGQEVILRCVPISNHLYFYWYRQILGQKVEFLVSFYNNEISEKSEIFDDQFSVERPDGSNFTLKIRSTKLEDSAMYFCASSLWTGGYEQYFGPGTRLTVT.

Worth noting for this clonotype: The library was prepared for alpha chains; this beta chain is a stray read, so its frequency means little. The chain recombines TRBV6-1 with TRBJ1-2; D is unclear. Germline V gives CDR1 MNHNS, CDR2 SASEGT. Trimming stripped 5 bases from V and 4 bases from J, with 11 bases between. The CDR3 loop spans 13 amino acids. The CDR3 DNA reads TGTGCCAGCAGTACCAGTGTAACCTATGGCTACACCTTC. This sequence encodes CASSTSVTYGYTF.

A word on this clonotype: Since the library was made to target alpha chains, this beta chain is a stray read and its abundance is not meaningful. This chain links TRBV6-5 with TRBJ1-4; no reliable D call. The CDR3 sequence is 12 residues long. Trimming pared 2 bases from V and 15 bases from J, leaving 13 bases between. Germline loops: CDR1 MNHEY, CDR2 SVGAGI. The CDR3 sequence: CASSYTLGPLFF. The CDR3, as DNA: TGTGCCAGCAGTTACACCTTAGGGCCTTTGTTTTTT.

In its sample, this clonotype was seen many times. This beta chain slipped into a library made for alpha chains as a stray read, so its size is not meaningful. This sequence joins TRBV5-1 and TRBJ1-1; TRBD1 matches 7 bases. V shed 2 bases, J shed 5 bases, and the junction held 3 bases outside the gene matches. The germline V gene has CDR1 SGHRS and CDR2 YFSETQ. This CDR3 has 13 amino acids. This CDR3 is CASSFQTGTEAFF. Here the CDR3 DNA reads TGCGCCAGCAGCTTCCAGACAGGGACTGAAGCTTTCTTT.

Worth noting for this clonotype: This beta chain appears as a stray read in a library generated for alpha chains; its size is not informative. V usage is TRBV30 and J usage is TRBJ1-1; D remains ambiguous. The CDR3 has 11 residues. The germline V gene encodes CDR1 GTSNPN and CDR2 SVGIG (reference sequence). The ends were cut back, 8 bases at V and 1 base at J, with 8 bases in the middle. CDR3 residues: CAGERNTEAFF. The CDR3 DNA is TGTGCCGGAGAGAGGAACACTGAAGCTTTCTTT.

The sample holds many counts of this clonotype. This beta chain is an unintended read in a library built for alpha chains; its size means little. The chain combines TRBV11-2 with TRBJ2-2; possibly TRBD2 for D (5 bases). V lost 5 bases and J lost 6, with 13 bases in between. CDR3 size: 14 residues. Germline V gives CDR1 SGHAT, CDR2 FQNNGV. The CDR3 sequence is CASSPQLDAGELFF. CDR3 nucleotides: TGTGCCAGCAGCCCCCAACTAGACGCCGGGGAGCTGTTTTTT.

This clonotype came up many times. The library was designed around alpha chains, so this beta chain is a stray read whose abundance carries little weight. V and J are TRBV7-2 and TRBJ1-1; no definite D call. CDR1 is SGHTA, CDR2 FQGNSA, per germline. The CDR3 is 14 amino acids. Trimming took 5 bases from V and 2 from J, leaving 12 bases between them. CDR3 in amino acids: CASSIGLTNTEAFF. DNA of the CDR3: TGTGCCAGCAGCATTGGACTGACTAACACTGAAGCTTTCTTT.

This clonotype is judged medium-sized. Being off target in a library aimed at alpha chains, this beta chain has a size of little meaning. The V and J genes are TRBV10-3 and TRBJ2-1, with 14 bases lining up with TRBD2. V shed 8 bases and J 4 bases; nucleotides not matched to a gene: 4. Looked up from germline, CDR1 is ENHRY and CDR2 is SYGVKD. The CDR3 consists of 15 residues. The CDR3 protein is CAISGTSGGYNEQFF. The CDR3 coding sequence is TGTGCCATCTCCGGGACTAGCGGGGGATACAATGAGCAGTTCTTC.

This clonotype was detected only a few times. A library prepared for alpha chains yielded this beta chain as an off-target read; its size is of little meaning. This chain joins TRBV29-1 and TRBJ2-2; TRBD2 might be the D (5 bases). This CDR3 contains 14 residues. Trimming pared 5 bases from V and 3 bases from J, leaving 13 bases between. The germline gives CDR1 SQVTM, CDR2 ANQGSEA. In DNA, the CDR3 is TGCAGCGTTAGAAAGGTCGGGGACACCGGGGAGCTGTTTTTT. Protein: CSVRKVGDTGELFF.

The sample holds many counts of this clonotype. Found in a library prepared for alpha chains, this beta chain is an off-target read, and its abundance has little meaning. The chain links TRBV7-6 to TRBJ2-6; D possibly corresponds to TRBD1 (6 bases). CDR3 length: 15 residues. Germline V gene sequence: CDR1 SGHVS, CDR2 FNYEAQ. V shed 5 bases and J shed 2 bases, with 10 bases lying between them. The CDR3 spells CASSPGQPGANVLTF. CDR3 bases: TGTGCCAGCAGCCCCGGACAGCCTGGGGCCAACGTCCTGACTTTC.

This clonotype was seen ten or more times. Being off target in a library aimed at alpha chains, this beta chain has a size of little meaning. The V gene is TRBV19, the J gene TRBJ2-2; the D gene is possibly TRBD2 (6 bases). Trimming took off 5 bases at V and 2 bases at J, with 9 bases between the two ends. Germline V gene data show CDR1 as LNHDA and CDR2 as SQIVND (reference sequence). The CDR3 length is 14 residues. CDR3 sequence reads: CASSRRANTGELFF. For the CDR3, the DNA is TGTGCCAGTAGTCGGAGGGCCAACACCGGGGAGCTGTTTTTT.

This clonotype has at least ten counts. Since the library was made to target alpha chains, this beta chain is a stray read and its abundance is not meaningful. This sequence joins TRBV15 and TRBJ2-3; the D gene is possibly TRBD1 (6 bases). Germline values: CDR1 LNHNV, CDR2 YYDKDF (reference sequence). CDR3 length: 17 amino acids. The V gene lost 5 bases and the J gene lost 1 base, with 19 bases spanning the gap. The CDR3 DNA sequence: TGTGCCACCAGCCTATACGAGGGGGACATTCGCACAGATACGCAGTATTTT. Its translation: CATSLYEGDIRTDTQYF.

This clonotype came up a few times. This beta chain is an unintended read in a library built for alpha chains; its size means little. The chain recombines TRBV7-2 with TRBJ1-6, with TRBD1 identical over 9 bases. The V gene's germline CDR1 is SGHTA and CDR2 FQGNSA. Losses at the gene ends were 5 bases for V and 5 bases for J; bases not matched to a gene: 10. The CDR3 runs 17 residues. The DNA for the CDR3 is TGTGCCAGCAGCCCACCACAGGGGGCTCGGGATAATTCACCCCTCCACTTT. This sequence encodes CASSPPQGARDNSPLHF.

This clonotype occurred many times. Since it is a stray read in a library aimed at alpha chains, this beta chain has a size that is not meaningful. The chain carries TRBV11-3 and TRBJ2-1, with D possibly matching TRBD1 (6 bases). CDR3 size: 16 residues. Germline CDR1 is SGHNT and CDR2 is YENEEA. V lost 1 base, J lost 7 bases, and 17 bases lay in between. The CDR3 reads CASSLAGQQTRNEQFF. DNA for the CDR3: TGTGCCAGCAGCTTAGCTGGACAGCAAACTAGGAATGAGCAGTTCTTC. Full variable domain (rest looked up from reference TRBV11-3 and TRBJ2-1): EAGVVQSPRYKIIEKKQPVAFWCNPISGHNTLYWYLQNLGQGPELLIRYENEEAVDDSQLPKDRFSAERLKGVDSTLKIQPAELGDSAVYLCASSLAGQQTRNEQFFGPGTRLTVL.

This clonotype was recorded many times. The size of this beta chain means little, since it is a stray read in a library made for alpha chains. This CDR3 is CASKGRGWGSYNEQFF. CDR3 nucleotide sequence: TGTGCCAGCAAGGGGCGCGGATGGGGCTCCTACAATGAGCAGTTCTTC. The V gene is TRBV27, the J gene TRBJ2-1; weak D call: TRBD1 (5 bases). The CDR3 sequence is 16 residues long. Germline V gene sequence: CDR1 MNHEY, CDR2 SMNVEV (reference sequence). With 7 bases removed from V and 0 bases from J, the gap between germline ends came to 16 bases.

There are many counts of this clonotype. Since the library was made to target alpha chains, this beta chain is a stray read and its abundance is not meaningful. V is TRBV2 and J is TRBJ1-6; D gene ambiguous. CDR3 size: 12 residues. Per germline, CDR1 SNHLY and CDR2 FYNNEI. Trimming cost V 6 bases and J 4 bases, with 4 bases left between them. Here the CDR3 reads CASRGYNSPLHF. CDR3 coding DNA: TGTGCCAGCAGGGGGTATAATTCACCCCTCCACTTT. Full variable domain (missing parts from reference TRBV2 and TRBJ1-6): EPEVTQTPSHQVTQMGQEVILRCVPISNHLYFYWYRQILGQKVEFLVSFYNNEISEKSEIFDDQFSVERPDGSNFTLKIRSTKLEDSAMYFCASRGYNSPLHFGNGTRLTVT.

This clonotype was detected many times. Being off target in a library aimed at alpha chains, this beta chain has a size of little meaning. The rearrangement links TRBV6-6 to TRBJ1-1, with a weak D call TRBD1 (5 bases). Germline V lookup: CDR1 MNHNY, CDR2 SVGAGI (reference sequence). The V end lost 2 bases, the J end lost 5 bases, and 18 bases lay between the germline ends. This CDR3 has 16 amino acids. CDR3 nucleotides: TGTGCCAGCAGTTACGGGGGGGGAGGGAAGAGGACTGAAGCTTTCTTT. Its protein product is CASSYGGGGKRTEAFF.

This clonotype was counted at least ten times. A library made for alpha chains picked up this beta chain off target, so its size means little. The rearrangement joins TRBV10-3 to TRBJ2-3, with D perhaps matching TRBD2 (7 bases). CDR1 ENHRY and CDR2 SYGVKD come from the germline V gene. V was trimmed by 2 bases and J by 5 bases, leaving 11 bases between them. This CDR3 region has 14 residues. In DNA, the CDR3 is TGTGCCATCAGTGAGCGGGGGGCTAGAGATACGCAGTATTTT. Translation: CAISERGARDTQYF.

This clonotype was counted ten times or more. As an off-target read in a library built for alpha chains, this beta chain has a frequency of little significance. V and J are TRBV6-2 or TRBV6-3 and TRBJ1-5, with 11 bases that match TRBD1. Per germline, CDR1 MNHEY and CDR2 SVGEGT. This CDR3 region has 16 residues. J was trimmed by 7 bases and V by 6 bases; bases with no gene match: 11. CDR3 sequence reads: CASSPLRTGGVQPQHF. CDR3 bases: TGTGCCAGCAGCCCACTCCGGACAGGGGGCGTCCAGCCCCAGCATTTT.

This clonotype has at least ten counts. A library made for alpha chains picked up this beta chain off target, so its size means little. The chain couples TRBV28 to TRBJ1-2; D uncertain. This CDR3 has 15 amino acids. V lost 4 bases and J lost 0, with 12 bases in between. Per the germline V gene, CDR1 is MDHEN and CDR2 is SYDVKM. The CDR3 DNA follows: TGTGCCAGCAGTTCCCCCAGAGGCGCTAACTATGGCTACACCTTC. It is translated as CASSSPRGANYGYTF.

The sample holds many counts of this clonotype. This beta chain is an off-target read within a library intended for alpha chains, so its frequency means little. This rearrangement joins TRBV4-2 to TRBJ2-6; D not certain. V lost 2 bases and J lost 1, with 12 bases in between. The CDR3 runs 17 residues. In germline, CDR1 is LGHNA, CDR2 YNFKEQ. CDR3 residues: CASSQQRTVSGANVLTF. DNA for the CDR3: TGTGCCAGCAGCCAACAACGGACGGTTTCTGGGGCCAACGTCCTGACTTTC.

This clonotype was recorded a few times. Because this beta chain is a stray read in a library intended to capture alpha chains, its abundance should not be given much weight. The chain employs TRBV11-1 and TRBJ2-6, with D possibly matching TRBD1 (5 bases). The CDR3 covers 18 residues. The germline V gene encodes CDR1 SGHAT and CDR2 FQDESV (reference sequence). Between the trimmed V and J ends, which lost 3 bases and 1 base, there was a span of 16 bases. The CDR3 nucleotides are TGTGCCAGCAGCTTTCGGCCAGGGTTGACATCTGGGGCCAACGTCCTGACTTTC. It translates to CASSFRPGLTSGANVLTF.

This clonotype was detected ten times or more. This beta chain turned up in a library designed for alpha chains; as an off-target read, its abundance says little. The chain has TRBV12-3 or TRBV12-4 and TRBJ2-3, with 8 bases fitting TRBD2. V trimming: 8 bases; J trimming: 1 base; junction bases outside the gene matches: 5. This CDR3 region has 14 residues. CDR3 sequence (DNA): TGTGCCAGCCGAGGTAGCGGGGGCACAGATACGCAGTATTTT. Amino acids: CASRGSGGTDTQYF.

This clonotype was detected ten times or more. This beta chain is a stray sequence in a library constructed for alpha chains; its clone size is not meaningful. The J gene is TRBJ1-1, the V gene TRBV6-2 or TRBV6-3; perhaps TRBD1 as D (5 bases). Between the trimmed V and J ends, which lost 0 bases and 5 bases, there was a span of 10 bases. The germline gives CDR1 MNHEY, CDR2 SVGEGT. CDR3 length: 14 amino acids. Here the CDR3 DNA reads TGTGCCAGCAGTTACTCGGGGACCGGGACTGAAGCTTTCTTT. Translation gives CASSYSGTGTEAFF.

Many counts were recorded for this clonotype. This beta chain came through as a stray read in a library set up for alpha chains, and its size says little. The V and J genes are TRBV20-1 and TRBJ2-5, with D hard to call. This CDR3 spans 15 amino acids. Trimming took 0 bases from V and 0 from J, leaving 11 bases between them. Germline V gives CDR1 DFQATT, CDR2 SNEGSKA (reference sequence). CDR3 DNA: TGCAGTGCTAGAGATAGATACTATGACCAAGAGACCCAGTACTTC. Protein: CSARDRYYDQETQYF.

This clonotype was seen ten or more times. The library was built for alpha chains, so this beta chain is an off-target read and its size means little. The chain recombines TRBV6-2 or TRBV6-3 with TRBJ2-4, with D possibly matching TRBD2 (5 bases). CDR3 length: 15 amino acids. V was cut by 6 bases and J by 3 bases, with 15 bases left in between. Germline V lookup: CDR1 MNHEY, CDR2 SVGEGT. CDR3 coding DNA: TGTGCCAGCAGCCCAGGAGAGGCGGGCAAAAACATTCAGTACTTC. Translation gives CASSPGEAGKNIQYF.

A word on this clonotype: For a library built for alpha chains, this beta chain is a stray read; little rests on its size. This sequence joins TRBV6-2 or TRBV6-3 and TRBJ2-1, with 13 bases identical to TRBD2. This CDR3 spans 14 amino acids. V was pared by 7 bases and J by 6 bases, with 3 bases of the junction left unmatched. Germline V CDR1 and CDR2: MNHEY, SVGEGT. CDR3 sequence reads: CASNGLAGANEQFF. In DNA form, the CDR3 reads TGTGCCAGCAACGGACTAGCGGGGGCCAATGAGCAGTTCTTC.